Sequencing of this T cell receptor beta chain was carried out in a study of T-cell memory formation after mild COVID-19. Points from the study as a whole: Whether second-wave clones peaking at day 37 were SARS-CoV-2 specific went unconfirmed. The finding that pre-infection memory included some responding clones suggested that cross-reactive memory joined. Clones which contracted sat mainly in CM and EM if CD4+, and in EMRA if CD8+.

Germline values: CDR1 SGHNT, CDR2 YENEEA. V shed 4 bases, J shed 2 bases, and the junction held 7 bases outside the gene matches. This CDR3 spans 16 amino acids. 5'RACE with constant-segment primers yielded barcoded, UMI-tagged TCR alpha and TCR beta cDNA libraries. MiXCR, applied by TCRdb to the 5' RACE reads, yields one record per CDR3 protein. This table has fewer than 700,000 distinct CDR3 sequences, about a sixth appearing once. This clonotype was counted only a few times. No antigen is known for it. Sequencing was carried out using PBMCs or a T cell subset sorted from them (not recorded which). This rearrangement joins TRBV11-3 to TRBJ2-1; 8 nucleotides match TRBD1. The clonotype originates from an adult woman who had mild COVID-19 (a few samples of this study predate the infection). Cell type and time point are not known. The chain's CDR3 is CASSSRDRTAYNEQFF. DNA for the CDR3: TGTGCCAGCAGCTCCAGGGACAGGACAGCCTACAATGAGCAGTTCTTC.